Presented here are 31 T cell receptor beta chains from one specimen sequenced in a study of patients and donors after allogeneic stem cell transplantation. TCRdb redid the calling of the RT-PCR reads with MiXCR, one entry per CDR3 protein. The sample has some 880,000 distinct CDR3 sequences; about a sixth are singletons. The sample consisted of blood, either unsorted or a sorted T cell fraction (not recorded which). The receptor source for this set is a human donor who was either an allogeneic HSCT recipient or a stem cell or donor lymphocyte infusion donor (not recorded which). It is not recorded whose cells these are; they may come from a transplant donor.

This clonotype came up a few times. The V call is TRBV20-1, the J call TRBJ2-3, with 8 bases matching TRBD2. Germline V gene sequence: CDR1 DFQATT, CDR2 SNEGSKA (reference sequence). V lost 6 bases to trimming and J lost 2 bases; unmatched junction nucleotides: 7. This CDR3 contains 14 residues. The CDR3 here is CSANRGGTTDTQYF. The CDR3 bases are TGCAGTGCAAACCGCGGGGGGACCACAGATACGCAGTATTTT.

This clonotype was observed a handful of times. The chain recombines TRBV19 with TRBJ1-2, with 9 positions matching TRBD1. V gave up 7 bases and J gave up 4 bases; unmatched junction bases: 10. The CDR3 spans 15 residues. Germline V gene data show CDR1 as LNHDA and CDR2 as SQIVND (reference sequence). Written as DNA, the CDR3 is TGTGCCAGTAATCAAAAGGGACAGGGAGGCTATGGCTACACCTTC. Its translation is CASNQKGQGGYGYTF.

This clonotype was detected only a few times. V and J are TRBV7-2 and TRBJ2-7; possible D gene TRBD2, 5 bases. This CDR3 has 14 amino acids. V gave up 5 bases and J gave up 4 bases, with 15 bases separating them. The germline V gene has CDR1 SGHTA and CDR2 FQGNSA. The CDR3 DNA sequence: TGTGCCAGCAGCGATATTACTAGTAATTACGAGCAGTACTTC. It encodes CASSDITSNYEQYF.

This chain links TRBV6-1 with TRBJ2-7; TRBD1 is a possible D gene (5 bases). Trimming shortened V by 6 bases and J by 7 bases, and 22 bases separated the two germline ends. The CDR3 extends over 15 amino acids. Germline V lookup: CDR1 MNHNS, CDR2 SASEGT. The CDR3, as DNA: TGTGCCAGCAGACAGACAGCCACCTCTGGAAAAGAGCAGTACTTC. Its translation: CASRQTATSGKEQYF.

V usage is TRBV5-1 and J usage is TRBJ2-3, with TRBD2 matching over 10 bases. Germline V gene sequence: CDR1 SGHRS, CDR2 YFSETQ. Trimming removed 7 bases from V and 3 bases from J; junction bases left unmatched: 8. The CDR3 has 15 residues. CDR3 sequence reads: CASGQRGGFTDTQYF. As DNA, the CDR3 is TGCGCCAGCGGCCAGCGGGGGGGGTTTACAGATACGCAGTATTTT.

CDR3: CATSVQGTGELFF. The CDR3 region has the DNA TGTGCCACCAGCGTACAGGGGACCGGGGAGCTGTTTTTT. The V gene is TRBV15, the J gene TRBJ2-2; 7 bases agree with TRBD1. The CDR3 length is 13 residues. Looked up from germline, CDR1 is LNHNV and CDR2 is YYDKDF (reference sequence). After removal of 5 bases from V and 5 bases from J, the junction contained 2 bases not matched to a gene.

The chain has TRBV5-5 and TRBJ2-1; D possibly corresponds to TRBD2 (5 bases). Deletions cut 1 base from V and 5 bases from J, with 13 bases between. Germline assignment: CDR1 SGHKS and CDR2 YYEKEE (reference sequence). The CDR3 is made up of 15 amino acids. CDR3 sequence reads: CASSLPPPGNNEQFF. The CDR3 DNA follows: TGTGCCAGCAGCTTGCCTCCACCGGGGAACAATGAGCAGTTCTTC.

The CDR3 spells CSARKPGTDTQYF. The CDR3 DNA reads TGCAGTGCTAGGAAACCGGGGACAGATACGCAGTATTTT. The chain couples TRBV20-1 to TRBJ2-3, with D tentatively TRBD2 (5 bases). V lost 3 bases to trimming and J lost 3 bases, with 10 bases between them. The germline gives CDR1 DFQATT, CDR2 SNEGSKA (reference sequence). The CDR3 has 13 amino acids.

V and J are TRBV13 and TRBJ2-6; D is uncertain. Looked up from germline, CDR1 is PRHDT and CDR2 is FYEKMQ (reference sequence). With 1 base removed from V and 2 bases from J, the gap between germline ends came to 9 bases. The CDR3 spans 16 residues. Written as DNA, the CDR3 is TGTGCCAGCAGCTTAGTTATTGGGGCTGGGGCCAACGTCCTGACTTTC. Protein: CASSLVIGAGANVLTF.

This clonotype was seen more than once but under ten times. CDR3 in DNA: TGCAGTGCTAGATCTGCCGGGCTAGCGGGAGTTTATGAGCAGTTCTTC. Its translation is CSARSAGLAGVYEQFF. The chain joins TRBV20-1 to TRBJ2-1; TRBD2 matches at 10 bases. J gave up 8 bases and V 2 bases, and 12 bases lay outside the gene matches. This CDR3 contains 16 residues. Germline CDR1 and CDR2: DFQATT and SNEGSKA (reference sequence).

The chain employs TRBV12-3 or TRBV12-4 and TRBJ2-2; D possibly uses TRBD1 or TRBD2 (5 bases each). The CDR3 is made up of 15 amino acids. The V end lost 8 bases, the J end lost 4 bases, and 17 bases lay between the germline ends. CDR3 DNA: TGTGCCAGCCGTCTCCTACTGGGGACCACCGGGGAGCTGTTTTTT. Its protein product is CASRLLLGTTGELFF.

This chain joins TRBV15 and TRBJ2-3, with 8 bases identical to TRBD1. The CDR3 is 16 residues long. The ends lost 0 bases at V and 4 bases at J; junction bases unmatched: 6. Looked up from germline, CDR1 is LNHNV and CDR2 is YYDKDF (reference sequence). The DNA of the CDR3 is TGTGCCACCAGCAGAGATGTGCAGGGGGCAGCAGATACGCAGTATTTT. This gives the protein CATSRDVQGAADTQYF.

The CDR3 here is CASSSRLSGGAADTQYF. The CDR3 DNA sequence: TGCGCCAGCAGCTCACGACTCAGCGGGGGGGCCGCAGATACGCAGTATTTT. This chain links TRBV5-1 with TRBJ2-3, with 10 bases that match TRBD2. Per germline, CDR1 SGHRS and CDR2 YFSETQ. V shed 3 bases, J shed 4 bases, and the junction held 11 bases outside the gene matches. This CDR3 region has 17 residues.

This clonotype was observed a few times. The chain links TRBV20-1 to TRBJ2-7, with 10 bases aligning to TRBD2. Germline V gives CDR1 DFQATT, CDR2 SNEGSKA (reference sequence). This CDR3 is built from 12 residues. J was trimmed by 5 bases and V by 3 bases; bases with no gene match: 1. The CDR3 region has the DNA TGCAGTGCTAGTGGACTAGCGGACGAGCAGTACTTC. Its protein is CSASGLADEQYF.

This clonotype was counted ten times or more. This chain joins TRBV12-3 or TRBV12-4 and TRBJ2-3, with D uncertain. Trimming removed 6 bases from V and 7 bases from J, with 14 bases in between. The CDR3 is 13 residues long. The CDR3 reads CASSPPLLYTQYF. The DNA of the CDR3 is TGTGCCAGCAGCCCTCCGCTCCTATATACGCAGTATTTT.

This clonotype was found a few times. This CDR3 reads CASKLWGGDTQYF. The CDR3 DNA reads as TGTGCCAGCAAGCTTTGGGGGGGCGATACGCAGTATTTT. This chain links TRBV5-4 with TRBJ2-3, with a possible D match to TRBD2 (7 bases). The CDR3 is 13 residues long. V was pared by 6 bases and J by 6 bases, with 14 bases between. Germline CDR1 is SGHNT and CDR2 is YYREEE (reference sequence).

The V gene is TRBV12-3 or TRBV12-4, the J gene TRBJ2-7, with TRBD1 matching over 10 bases. Losses at the gene ends were 7 bases for V and 3 bases for J; bases not matched to a gene: 6. The CDR3 is 14 amino acids. In DNA, the CDR3 is TGTGCCAGCAAGGGGACAGGGGATCTCTACGAGCAGTACTTC. Translated: CASKGTGDLYEQYF.

This clonotype was seen more than once but under ten times. V is TRBV20-1 and J is TRBJ1-4, with D tentatively TRBD1 (6 bases). V was pared by 6 bases and J by 8 bases, with 10 bases between. CDR3 length: 11 residues. Germline V gene lookup returns CDR1 DFQATT and CDR2 SNEGSKA (reference sequence). CDR3 nucleotides: TGCAGTGCCCGTGGGGGCGAAAAACTGTTTTTT. This codes for CSARGGEKLFF.

The chain joins TRBV24-1 to TRBJ2-1; TRBD2 matches 8 bases. Trimming removed 5 bases from V and 8 bases from J; junction bases left unmatched: 7. From germline, CDR1 is KGHDR and CDR2 SFDVKD. The CDR3 runs 14 residues. CDR3 sequence reads: CATSGGTSIYEQFF. The DNA of the CDR3 is TGTGCCACCAGTGGCGGGACTAGTATCTATGAGCAGTTCTTC.

The sample holds a few counts of this clonotype. The genes are TRBV4-2 and TRBJ2-1; 14 nucleotides align to TRBD2. V gave up 0 bases and J gave up 0 bases; unmatched junction bases: 10. CDR1 is LGHNA and CDR2 is YNFKEQ in the germline V gene. The CDR3 is 21 residues long. The CDR3 reads CASSQEPPRTSGGTSYNEQFF. The CDR3 bases are TGTGCCAGCAGCCAAGAACCCCCTAGGACTAGCGGGGGGACCTCCTACAATGAGCAGTTCTTC.

This clonotype occurred a few times. The V and J genes are TRBV12-3 or TRBV12-4 and TRBJ2-3; 12 nucleotides agree with TRBD2. CDR3 length: 16 amino acids. The trim removed 6 bases at V and 2 bases at J, leaving 6 bases unmatched. The CDR3 loop is CASSKTSGGSTDTQYF. The CDR3, as DNA: TGTGCCAGCAGCAAAACTAGCGGGGGGTCCACAGATACGCAGTATTTT.

The chain is built from TRBV9 and TRBJ2-5; D may be TRBD1 or TRBD2 (6 bases each). The CDR3 has 15 amino acids. The germline V gene encodes CDR1 SGDLS and CDR2 YYNGEE. The V end lost 3 bases, the J end lost 5 bases, and 17 bases lay between the germline ends. CDR3 bases: TGTGCCAGCAGCGAGGGGGGCGCAACCGGGGAGACCCAGTACTTC. The encoded protein is CASSEGGATGETQYF.

This chain joins TRBV7-9 and TRBJ2-2; TRBD2 matches 7 bases. From germline, CDR1 is SEHNR and CDR2 FQNEAQ (reference sequence). This CDR3 has 16 amino acids. V lost 7 bases, J lost 1 base, and 9 bases stayed unmatched. In DNA form, the CDR3 reads TGTGCCAGCACCCTGGGAGGGGTCTTGAACACCGGGGAGCTGTTTTTT. It yields the protein CASTLGGVLNTGELFF.

The CDR3 coding sequence is TGCAGCGTTGGAGGGATCCTCGCAGATACGCAGTATTTT. Protein sequence: CSVGGILADTQYF. The chain has TRBV29-1 and TRBJ2-3; perhaps TRBD2 as D (5 bases). Germline V gives CDR1 SQVTM, CDR2 ANQGSEA. This CDR3 region has 13 residues. V dropped 4 bases and J dropped 4 bases, with 12 bases sitting between them.

This clonotype was detected only a few times. This sequence joins TRBV5-4 and TRBJ2-1; a possible D gene is TRBD1 (6 bases). Trimming shortened V by 6 bases and J by 6 bases, and 16 bases separated the two germline ends. The CDR3 has 14 residues. Germline V CDR1 and CDR2: SGHNT, YYREEE (reference sequence). The CDR3 here is CASTLGGSSNEQFF. As DNA, the CDR3 is TGTGCCAGCACCCTTGGGGGCTCAAGCAATGAGCAGTTCTTC. Full variable domain (remainder filled in from reference TRBV5-4 and TRBJ2-1): ETGVTQSPTHLIKTRGQQVTLRCSSQSGHNTVSWYQQALGQGPQFIFQYYREEENGRGNFPPRFSGLQFPNYSSELNVNALELDDSALYLCASTLGGSSNEQFFGPGTRLTVL.

This clonotype has only one observation. CDR3 sequence reads: CASSLGAPGETQYF. The CDR3 DNA is TGCGCCAGCAGCTTGGGAGCCCCCGGGGAGACCCAGTACTTC. The rearrangement joins TRBV5-1 to TRBJ2-5; D uncertain. V shed 0 bases and J shed 5 bases, with 11 bases lying between them. This CDR3 contains 14 residues. Germline CDR1 is SGHRS and CDR2 is YFSETQ.

This clonotype appeared a few times. This chain connects TRBV12-3 or TRBV12-4 to TRBJ2-7, with D perhaps given as TRBD1 or TRBD2 (7 bases each). V lost 6 bases to trimming and J lost 0 bases, with 15 bases between them. The length of the CDR3 is 15 residues. The CDR3 loop is CASSQGGGPSYEQYF. The CDR3 coding sequence is TGTGCCAGCAGCCAGGGGGGGGGCCCCTCCTACGAGCAGTACTTC.

The rearrangement joins TRBV11-1 to TRBJ2-1; the match to TRBD2 covers 14 bases. The CDR3 has 18 amino acids. J gave up 3 bases and V 3 bases, and 7 bases lay outside the gene matches. The V gene's germline CDR1 is SGHAT and CDR2 FQDESV (reference sequence). CDR3 sequence (DNA): TGTGCCAGCAGCTTCCTTAGGACTAGCGGGAGGCACTACAATGAGCAGTTCTTC. This sequence encodes CASSFLRTSGRHYNEQFF.

V is TRBV5-1 and J is TRBJ1-3; D may be TRBD1 (5 bases). The CDR3 loop spans 16 amino acids. Trimming shortened V by 0 bases and J by 0 bases, and 10 bases separated the two germline ends. Germline CDR1 SGHRS, CDR2 YFSETQ. DNA for the CDR3: TGCGCCAGCAGCTTGGGACAGACAAGCTCTGGAAACACCATATATTTT. Protein sequence: CASSLGQTSSGNTIYF.

This clonotype was seen more than once but under ten times. This chain uses TRBV3-1 with TRBJ2-5, with 7 bases identical to TRBD1. J gave up 4 bases and V 3 bases, and 5 bases lay outside the gene matches. The CDR3 is 14 amino acids. Per the germline V gene, CDR1 is LGHDT and CDR2 is YNNKEL (reference sequence). In DNA, the CDR3 is TGTGCCAGCAGCCACCAACAGGGGAGAGAGACCCAGTACTTC. It yields the protein CASSHQQGRETQYF.

The chain employs TRBV10-3 and TRBJ1-5, with D perhaps matching TRBD1 (5 bases). CDR1 is ENHRY, CDR2 SYGVKD, per germline. V was trimmed by 5 bases and J by 6 bases, leaving 11 bases between them. The CDR3 length is 13 residues. The CDR3 protein is CAISSSTGQPQHF. The CDR3 bases are TGTGCCATCAGTTCCTCTACAGGTCAGCCCCAGCATTTT.